The clone carrying this TCR beta chain was counted at least ten times. The sample's treatment: some 19 received Ad26.COV2.S at low or high dose, single or two shots; about 5 received placebo; per-sample allocation not given. The investigators took samples on day 63 after the first vaccine or placebo injection. These data belong to a study of Ad26.COV2.S vaccination and SARS-CoV-2 variants. Profiling relied on immunoSEQ multiplex PCR, and the TCRdb table lists in-frame clones only, not all of them. The profile covers about 350,000 clones, with approximately 86% appearing a single time and approximately 12% taken by the ten largest. The TCR originated in a person between 18 and 60 years old who received the Ad26.COV2.S COVID-19 vaccine or a placebo. Sequencing used peripheral blood, obtained in a trial of Ad26.COV2.S vaccine versus placebo.

CDR3 region: CASRTGTGANVLTF. CDR3 sequence (DNA): TGTGCCAGCAGGACAGGGACTGGGGCCAACGTCCTGACTTTC. V is TRBV28 and J is TRBJ2-6, with 7 bases lining up with TRBD1. This CDR3 spans 14 amino acids. V shed 6 bases, J shed 2 bases, and the junction held 1 base outside the gene matches. Germline CDR1 and CDR2: MDHEN and SYDVKM.